This TCR beta chain was identified in a study of CD8 T cells in Susac syndrome. General study results and limits: The study's TCR sequencing and HLA analysis covered a relatively small number of individuals, and the study acknowledged this.

Notes on this clonotype: Its matching antigen is unknown.

V lost 0 bases and J lost 2, with 8 bases in between. The CDR3 totals 15 residues. The germline V gene has CDR1 MNHEY and CDR2 SMNVEV (reference sequence). An input of about 0.5 to 1 ug of RNA was subjected to reverse transcription using random hexamers. With immunoSEQ multiplex PCR, TCR beta CDR3 was amplified across 54 Vbeta and 13 Jbeta. TCRdb reanalysed the immunoSEQ multiplex PCR reads using MiXCR and keeps one entry per CDR3 protein. This sample has 100,000 to 150,000 distinct CDR3 sequences, with over 80% found just once. Sequencing of TCR beta was performed on blood CD8+ T cells and on blood CD4+ T cells. Patients with stable or active relapsing-remitting disease, all of them treatment-naive, made up the multiple sclerosis controls.

The sample comprised CD8+ T cells from PBMCs. The rearrangement uses TRBV27 and TRBJ2-1; D gene ambiguous. The clonotype comes from a human donor with multiple sclerosis. This CDR3 reads CASSLSPGAYNEQFF. In DNA form, the CDR3 reads TGTGCCAGCAGTTTATCCCCGGGTGCCTACAATGAGCAGTTCTTC.